Included here is one T cell receptor beta chain sequence, with context. The data derive from a study of blood T cell repertoires in COVID-19. Looking at the study overall: Samples of COVID-19 (acute and convalescent) were obtained from the United States, Italy and Spain. The analysed material was cDNA or gDNA that came from T cells, B-cell-depleted T cells, or PBMCs.

This CDR3 region has 16 residues. The ends lost 0 bases at V and 4 bases at J; junction bases unmatched: 7. Germline V CDR1 and CDR2: SGDLS, YYNGEE. Original methodology: Nucleated cell number was recorded as an estimate derived from reference gene primer amplification. This table comes from immunoSEQ multiplex PCR, and its TCRdb copy is limited to in-frame clones, with some not included. D and trimming come from the DNA, and the V and J calls and clone size come from that table. The table shows 90,000 to 120,000 clones, with about 85% occurring only once. The TCR comes from a human donor in a cohort sampled during active COVID-19. The V and J genes are TRBV9 and TRBJ2-5; 9 nucleotides line up with TRBD2. The sequenced sample consisted of peripheral blood. CDR3 nucleotides: TGTGCCAGCAGCGTAGGGGCGGGGGGGACGGTAGAGACCCAGTACTTC. Protein sequence: CASSVGAGGTVETQYF.